The text below deals with one T cell receptor beta chain. Its matching antigen is unknown. This CDR3 region has 14 residues. J lost 2 bases, V lost 5 bases, and 2 bases had no gene match. The germline V gene encodes CDR1 SGHTA and CDR2 FQGNSA. This entry is derived from a study of OX40 agonist ivuxolimab in advanced cancers. Whole-study context: Ivuxolimab is an agonistic anti-OX40 (CD134) antibody, and patients were treated with it. Partial responses were seen in three patients, one with hepatocellular carcinoma and two with cutaneous melanoma.

Points from the study as a whole: Certain nonresponders additionally had low normalized T-cell clonal expansion. More expanded clones were found, on average, in CD8+ than in CD4+ T cells.

Sequenced by immunoSEQ multiplex PCR; TCRdb stores in-frame clones only, minus some. Here the sample spans approximately 97,000 clones, 70% to 90% being singletons. The sample consisted of CD4+ or CD8+ T cells sorted from blood, taken in a trial of the OX40 agonist ivuxolimab. The rearrangement uses TRBV7-2 and TRBJ1-3, with 8 nucleotides matching TRBD1. The receptor comes from an adult with an advanced solid tumor such as melanoma, head and neck, liver or kidney cancer. CDR3: CASSGQGTGNTIYF. CDR3 coding DNA: TGTGCCAGCAGCGGACAGGGAACTGGAAACACCATATATTTT.